The 8 T cell receptor beta chains presented below share a single source sample, sequenced in a study of cytomegalovirus exposure and HLA in healthy donors (dated 2017 in TCRdb). The library was made by the immunoSEQ multiplex PCR assay. In its TCRdb copy, this immuneACCESS table keeps in-frame sequences only and misses some clones. Where compared with another copy, unresolved V genes explain less than half of these, and the others have no known cause. The sample yields 250,000 to 400,000 clones; roughly 87% were counted once. The ten most abundant clones make up 0.9% to 1% of the sample. The sample taken for sequencing was PBMCs. Receptor source: a man aged 25-40 years in good health and CMV-seronegative.

J is TRBJ2-1 and V is TRBV5-3; D gene unclear. TRBV5-3 is filed as an ORF, its function uncertain. The CDR3 sequence is 16 residues long. V lost 2 bases to trimming and J lost 3 bases, with 15 bases between them. The CDR3 region has the DNA TGTGCCAGAAGCTTTATCCGACATTTGCTCTACAATGAGCAGTTCTTC. Protein: CARSFIRHLLYNEQFF.

The chain joins TRBV13 to TRBJ2-7; the match to TRBD1 covers 8 bases. V was pared by 5 bases and J by 3 bases, with 3 bases of the junction left unmatched. The CDR3 sequence is 13 residues long. Germline lookup yields CDR1 PRHDT and CDR2 FYEKMQ (reference sequence). The CDR3 DNA sequence: TGTGCCAGCAGCCACGGACAGGGCTACGAGCAGTACTTC. The encoded protein is CASSHGQGYEQYF.

The chain joins TRBV27 to TRBJ2-7; maybe TRBD2 (5 bases). The CDR3 totals 14 residues. Germline-derived CDR1 and CDR2 are MNHEY and SMNVEV (reference sequence). V gave up 4 bases and J gave up 2 bases, with 12 bases separating them. The CDR3 nucleotides read TGTGCCAGCAGTTCGCGGGTCGGGGCCTACGAGCAGTACTTC. Translating it yields CASSSRVGAYEQYF.

V usage is TRBV5-1 and J usage is TRBJ2-1, with D maybe TRBD2 (5 bases). The germline CDR1 and CDR2 sequences are SGHRS and YFSETQ. CDR3 length: 16 residues. Trimming shortened V by 4 bases and J by 2 bases, and 16 bases separated the two germline ends. CDR3 sequence: CASSRGHIGPYNEQFF. CDR3 coding DNA: TGCGCCAGCAGCCGAGGGCACATAGGCCCCTACAATGAGCAGTTCTTC.

The chain is built from TRBV6-6 and TRBJ2-7, with D possibly matching TRBD1 (7 bases). V gave up 7 bases and J gave up 3 bases, with 16 bases separating them. Looked up from germline, CDR1 is MNHNY and CDR2 is SVGAGI (reference sequence). This CDR3 is 14 amino acids long. The CDR3 DNA reads as TGTGCCAGCACCCACGCGGGACAGATCTACGAGCAGTACTTC. Its translation: CASTHAGQIYEQYF.

This sequence joins TRBV7-9 and TRBJ2-3; 11 bases align to TRBD2. CDR1 and CDR2 (germline): SEHNR, FQNEAQ (reference sequence). Trimming took 6 bases from V and 0 from J; bases not matched to a gene: 14. The CDR3 extends over 19 amino acids. The CDR3 reads CASSNYRASGGRSTDTQYF. The CDR3 DNA reads TGTGCCAGCAGTAATTACCGGGCTAGCGGGGGGCGTAGCACAGATACGCAGTATTTT.

The rearrangement joins TRBV19 to TRBJ1-1, with a possible D match to TRBD1 (5 bases). The CDR3 runs to 20 residues. Trimming took 5 bases from V and 1 from J, leaving 29 bases between them. CDR1 and CDR2 from the germline V gene are LNHDA and SQIVND (reference sequence). The CDR3 loop is CASSYGVTGGKGLRNTEAFF. The CDR3 DNA reads TGTGCCAGTAGTTATGGGGTAACCGGGGGGAAAGGCCTAAGGAACACTGAAGCTTTCTTT.

This clone has only a few counts. The chain combines TRBV2 with TRBJ1-1; D is unclear. The CDR3 totals 13 residues. V shed 3 bases and J shed 1 base, with 6 bases lying between them. Germline CDR1 is SNHLY and CDR2 is FYNNEI. CDR3 protein: CASSDYRNTEAFF. CDR3 in DNA: TGTGCCAGCAGTGACTACAGGAACACTGAAGCTTTCTTT.